The source of this T cell receptor (beta chain) is a study of regulatory T cells in long-lasting Graves disease. As for this clonotype: A much more abundant neighbour one base away suggests this may be a read error.

Trimming cost V 3 bases and J 5 bases, with 13 bases left between them. The length of the CDR3 is 14 residues. CDR1 is SNHLY, CDR2 FYNNEI, per germline. Arm-PCR of CDR3 regions and iRepertoire HTBI primers were the basis on which TCR beta libraries were built. From the multiplex PCR reads, TCRdb called clonotypes with MiXCR, one entry per CDR3 protein. Of around 330,000 distinct CDR3 sequences listed, over 15% are singletons. Time point defined: newly diagnosed GD, antithyroid drugs for less than 3 months. Extracted PBMC RNA gave rise to the TCR library. This chain uses TRBV2 with TRBJ2-5; TRBD1 might be the D (6 bases). Sequences were derived from peripheral blood mononuclear cells (PBMCs), sampled at new diagnosis, from a patient treated with antithyroid drugs. This clonotype originated in a female donor with Graves disease. The CDR3 reads CASSDNRARETQYF. Written as DNA, the CDR3 is TGTGCCAGCAGTGATAACAGGGCCCGGGAGACCCAGTACTTC.